This TCR beta chain stems from a study of OX40 agonist ivuxolimab in advanced cancers. In the study overall: Every patient in dose escalation had hepatocellular carcinoma, melanoma, renal cell or head and neck cancer. Prior anti-PD-1, anti-PD-L1 or anti-CTLA-4 therapy was allowed; around 40% had some. Findings and caveats of the study: Blood T cells, both CD4+ and CD8+, expanded clonally by week 6 at 0.1 to 3.0 mg/kg.

Sampling of blood occurred at baseline, cycle 4 day 1, and cycle 7 day 1. Regarding this clone: The antigen is not known.

Assay used: immunoSEQ multiplex PCR; TCRdb lists only in-frame clones, some missing. Of 90,000 to 130,000 clones in the sample, less than 95% were seen once. The TCR was taken from an adult with an advanced solid tumor such as melanoma, head and neck, liver or kidney cancer. The starting material was CD4+ or CD8+ T cells sorted from blood, obtained in a trial of the OX40 agonist ivuxolimab.

The CDR3 here is CATSRDSGGPGEQYF. CDR3 sequence (DNA): TGTGCCACCAGCAGAGATTCGGGCGGGCCCGGGGAGCAGTACTTC. This rearrangement joins TRBV15 to TRBJ2-7; the D gene is possibly TRBD2 (5 bases). The germline V and J ends were trimmed by 0 bases and 7 bases, with 16 bases remaining between them. Germline V gives CDR1 LNHNV, CDR2 YYDKDF (reference sequence). The CDR3 loop spans 15 amino acids.